This T cell receptor beta chain was captured in a study of T cell responses to AZD1222 COVID-19 vaccine (dated by TCRdb to about 2021). In the study overall: Because spike-specific TCR depth and breadth did not differ between the two schedules, AZD1222 recipients who got a second dose at roughly 4 weeks were pooled with those who got a second dose at roughly 12 weeks. A total of approximately 230 trial participants underwent TCR sequencing, of whom roughly 210 received two doses of AZD1222 and about 26 received two doses of the MenACWY control vaccine. Trial participants were enrolled by age into subgroups of 18-55, 56-69 and 70-plus years, and approximately 150, 30 and 60 TCR-sequenced participants, respectively, were included in these subgroups. What the authors observed across the whole study: Only a handful of AZD1222 recipients were SARS-CoV-2 seropositive at baseline, limiting conclusions about previously exposed vaccinees. After two AZD1222 doses, both the breadth and the depth of spike-specific TCRs were significantly higher than at day 0 and than in MenACWY recipients. CD4 TCRs associated with the vaccine covered the entire spike protein, and the dominant responses were in regions 160-218 and 743-854. Reportedly, almost half of the unique spike-specific TCRs recognized epitopes lying outside the regions that are mutated in the B.1.351 and B.1.1.7 variants. Because no day 14 peak-response samples were available, the repertoires could be characterized only after the peak T cell response. Participants were mostly white British and included more females than males, and it was suggested by the authors that clonal diversity may have been underestimated. The 56-69-year group was small, and its depth increase did not reach significance, likely because of low power.

The CDR3 regions of human TCRbeta chains were subjected to immunosequencing. In the original analysis: Repertoire TCRs were checked for matches against a reference library of SARS-CoV-2-specific TCRs that had been generated using the MIRA antigen-specificity platform. Breadth was defined as the fraction of unique TCRs that were SARS-CoV-2-associated. Depth was defined as the fraction of total T cells that were SARS-CoV-2-associated. Using the MIRA data, every spike-specific TCR was mapped to the spike region that the TCR reacted to and assigned to either a CD4 or a CD8 class. Log10-transformed breadth and depth values were compared by one-way ANOVA with Sidak's multiple comparisons tests. As stored in TCRdb, this immuneACCESS dataset retains in-frame rearrangements with V and J assigned. A fraction of the clones does not appear; measured against another copy, unresolved V genes explain less than half of the discrepancy, and the remainder lacks a known reason. Clone size and V and J calls were adopted from that table, with D and trimming inferred from the DNA. Present in this sample are around 160,000 clones, about 93% of which were seen just once. The leading ten clones occupy about 1.9% of the sample.

CDR3 length: 15 amino acids, cysteine to phenylalanine. Here the CDR3 DNA is all that survives: 45 bases in frame from base 1. Reading the germline V gene gives CDR1 MNHEY and CDR2 SVGAGI. Compared with germline, V lacks 8 bases and J lacks 4 bases; bases without a gene match: 9. As to this clone: Its antigen has not been determined. Base qualities were left out, and no much larger clone turns up one base away.

What the time point label conveys for this sample: baseline before first vaccination. Vaccinee samples were obtained from the UK trials COV001 and COV002, which included a single-blind randomized controlled phase 2/3 trial of AZD1222 (ChAdOx1 nCoV-19) in healthy adults. For TCRbeta chain sequencing, PBMC samples were collected from trial participants at day 0 and at day 28 after the second dose. The sequencing here drew on peripheral blood, taken on day 0 of AZD1222 vaccination. The V gene is TRBV6-5 and the J gene is TRBJ2-2; the junction holds 8 bases that match TRBD1. The TCR originated in an adult in good health. The CDR3 region reads CASRNDRGGTGELFF. The DNA sequence is TGTGCCAGCCGGAACGACAGGGGTGGCACCGGGGAGCTGTTTTTT.